This T cell receptor (beta chain) was sequenced during a study of T cell repertoires in cytomegalovirus infection. Of note for this clonotype: Its matching antigen is unknown.

General study points: Ex vivo responses were dominated by HLA-C-restricted CMV-specific TCR beta clonotypes.

Germline V gene lookup returns CDR1 ENHRY and CDR2 SYGVKD. The V gene lost 5 bases and the J gene lost 5 bases, with 18 bases spanning the gap. This CDR3 has 16 residues. TCRdb redid the calling of the reads with MiXCR, one entry per CDR3 protein. Of 200,000 to 300,000 distinct CDR3 sequences in the sample, approximately 13% were seen once. Sequenced input: PBMCs. The V and J genes are TRBV10-3 and TRBJ1-4; tentatively, D is TRBD1 (6 bases). The source is a human donor in good health (CMV status not recorded). Some clones in this sample may be carry-over from other donors' samples. The CDR3 DNA is TGTGCCATCAGTCCCAGCCGCGGGGGCGAGAATGAAAAACTGTTTTTT. The encoded protein is CAISPSRGGENEKLFF.